These 15 T cell receptor beta chains originate from one sample sequenced in a study of cytomegalovirus exposure and HLA in healthy donors. Repertoires were generated with immunoSEQ multiplex PCR, while TCRdb's copy carries only in-frame clones and drops some. The sample lists approximately 270,000 clones; 65% to 90% were seen once. The source material was PBMCs. The receptors derive from a woman between 18 and 30 years old in good health and CMV-seronegative.

The chain carries TRBV2 and TRBJ2-2, with D unresolved. Looked up from germline, CDR1 is SNHLY and CDR2 is FYNNEI. The V gene lost 4 bases and the J gene lost 6 bases, with 12 bases spanning the gap. The CDR3 covers 14 residues. DNA for the CDR3: TGTGCCAGCAGTGTATACAGCTTATCCGGGGAGCTGTTTTTT. Its translation: CASSVYSLSGELFF. Looking up the rest from reference TRBV2 and TRBJ2-2 gives the full variable domain: EPEVTQTPSHQVTQMGQEVILRCVPISNHLYFYWYRQILGQKVEFLVSFYNNEISEKSEIFDDQFSVERPDGSNFTLKIRSTKLEDSAMYFCASSVYSLSGELFFGEGSRLTVL.

The CDR3 region is CASSLAGGTNGQETQYF. The CDR3 DNA reads as TGCGCCAGCAGCTTGGCCGGGGGGACCAACGGACAAGAGACCCAGTACTTC. The chain combines TRBV5-1 with TRBJ2-5; TRBD2 matches 7 bases. The CDR3 contains 17 residues. Germline loops: CDR1 SGHRS, CDR2 YFSETQ. The V gene end was trimmed by 0 bases and the J gene end by 2 bases; junction bases not matched to a gene: 10. Together with reference TRBV5-1 and TRBJ2-5, the CDR3 gives the full variable domain: KAGVTQTPRYLIKTRGQQVTLSCSPISGHRSVSWYQQTPGQGLQFLFEYFSETQRNKGNFPGRFSGRQFSNSRSEMNVSTLELGDSALYLCASSLAGGTNGQETQYFGPGTRLLVL.

CDR3 amino acids: CASSLALLADSYEQYF. CDR3 nucleotides: TGTGCCAGCAGCTTAGCGCTCCTCGCGGACTCCTACGAGCAGTACTTC. This chain links TRBV7-9 with TRBJ2-7; D ambiguous. Germline-derived CDR1 and CDR2 are SEHNR and FQNEAQ (reference sequence). This CDR3 spans 16 amino acids. Trimming shortened V by 0 bases and J by 0 bases, and 12 bases separated the two germline ends.

This clone appeared a few times. The chain combines TRBV5-6 with TRBJ2-5; D not resolved. V was cut by 4 bases and J by 3 bases, with 16 bases left in between. The germline V gene encodes CDR1 SGHDT and CDR2 YYEEEE. The CDR3 is 15 residues long. The CDR3 loop reads CASSPTAPHEETQYF. The CDR3 nucleotides are TGTGCCAGCAGCCCCACAGCCCCTCACGAAGAGACCCAGTACTTC.

CDR3 amino acids: CASSSSSGGITDTQYF. DNA of the CDR3: TGTGCCAGCAGCTCCTCTAGCGGGGGGATCACAGATACGCAGTATTTT. This chain joins TRBV7-6 and TRBJ2-3; 11 bases map to TRBD2. CDR3 size: 16 residues. Germline CDR1 reads SGHVS; CDR2 reads FNYEAQ. V gave up 4 bases and J gave up 2 bases; unmatched junction bases: 5.

The chain uses TRBV5-1 and TRBJ2-3, with D possibly TRBD2 on 6 matching bases. V gave up 0 bases and J gave up 2 bases, with 13 bases separating them. Per germline, CDR1 SGHRS and CDR2 YFSETQ. This CDR3 comprises 16 residues. The CDR3 spells CASSLVPAGFTDTQYF. The CDR3 bases are TGCGCCAGCAGCTTGGTCCCAGCGGGCTTCACAGATACGCAGTATTTT.

The gene calls are TRBV11-2 and TRBJ2-5, with D tentatively TRBD1 (5 bases). This CDR3 region has 11 residues. Trimming shortened V by 5 bases and J by 5 bases, and 6 bases separated the two germline ends. From germline, CDR1 is SGHAT and CDR2 FQNNGV. The CDR3 loop is CASSRGETQYF. In nucleotides, the CDR3 is TGTGCCAGCAGCAGGGGCGAGACCCAGTACTTC. Full variable domain (missing parts from reference TRBV11-2 and TRBJ2-5): EAGVAQSPRYKIIEKRQSVAFWCNPISGHATLYWYQQILGQGPKLLIQFQNNGVVDDSQLPKDRFSAERLKGVDSTLKIQPAKLEDSAVYLCASSRGETQYFGPGTRLLVL.

DNA of the CDR3: TGTGCCAGCAGCTTACCGCCGCGGGGGGGCAAGCAGACCCAGTACTTC. This gives the protein CASSLPPRGGKQTQYF. The chain couples TRBV7-2 to TRBJ2-5; TRBD2 matches 9 bases. The CDR3 runs 16 residues. Germline assignment: CDR1 SGHTA and CDR2 FQGNSA. The ends lost 2 bases at V and 6 bases at J; junction bases unmatched: 10.

The genes are TRBV7-2 and TRBJ1-2, with unresolved D. V dropped 0 bases and J dropped 6 bases, with 14 bases sitting between them. The germline gives CDR1 SGHTA, CDR2 FQGNSA. This CDR3 contains 15 residues. CDR3 residues: CASSLATGSQDGYTF. In DNA, the CDR3 is TGTGCCAGCAGCTTAGCGACCGGATCTCAGGATGGCTACACCTTC.

This sequence joins TRBV7-3 and TRBJ2-3, with TRBD2 matching over 8 bases. CDR1 and CDR2 from the germline V gene are SGHTA and FQGTGA. The CDR3 loop spans 16 amino acids. Trimming removed 0 bases from V and 2 bases from J; junction bases left unmatched: 4. The CDR3 here is CASSLTGGGNTDTQYF. CDR3 DNA: TGTGCCAGCAGCTTAACCGGCGGGGGGAACACAGATACGCAGTATTTT.

The chain has TRBV27 and TRBJ1-2; TRBD1 matches at 12 bases. CDR3 length: 14 residues. CDR1 MNHEY and CDR2 SMNVEV come from the germline V gene (reference sequence). J was trimmed by 6 bases and V by 5 bases; bases with no gene match: 4. Here the CDR3 reads CASSRGQGADGYTF. The CDR3 DNA reads TGTGCCAGCAGTCGGGGACAGGGGGCGGATGGCTACACCTTC.

J is TRBJ1-2 and V is TRBV6-5; 9 bases fit TRBD1. CDR1 MNHEY and CDR2 SVGAGI come from the germline V gene. The junction had 9 bases not matched to a gene; V was cut back by 6 bases and J by 4 bases. The CDR3 covers 15 residues. The CDR3 sequence is CASSGQGRTSYGYTF. CDR3 in DNA: TGTGCCAGCAGCGGACAGGGGCGAACGTCCTATGGCTACACCTTC.

The CDR3, as DNA: TGTGCCAGCAGTTACTCGACAGGGACTAATGAAAAACTGTTTTTT. Translation gives CASSYSTGTNEKLFF. The chain recombines TRBV27 with TRBJ1-4; TRBD1 aligns across 7 bases. The CDR3 sequence is 15 residues long. With 4 bases clipped from V and 2 bases from J, the junction kept 4 bases outside the gene matches. In germline, CDR1 is MNHEY, CDR2 SMNVEV (reference sequence).

The chain carries TRBV10-2 and TRBJ1-3; D might be TRBD1 (5 bases). V gave up 4 bases and J gave up 0 bases, with 7 bases separating them. Per germline, CDR1 WSHSY and CDR2 SAAADI. The CDR3 length is 14 residues. The CDR3, as DNA: TGCGCCAGCAGTGCGGGGGGCTCTGGAAACACCATATATTTT. Encoded protein: CASSAGGSGNTIYF.

V usage is TRBV6-1 and J usage is TRBJ2-3; 8 bases agree with TRBD1. The CDR3 totals 14 residues. Germline values: CDR1 MNHNS, CDR2 SASEGT. The V and J ends lost 6 bases and 3 bases, in that order; junction bases with no gene match: 5. The CDR3 DNA follows: TGTGCCAGCAGGGCCGGGACAGGTACAGATACGCAGTATTTT. Its protein is CASRAGTGTDTQYF.